This paragraph covers one T cell receptor (beta chain) sequence. The antigen is unknown. Produced via immunoSEQ multiplex PCR; TCRdb's table is partial and in-frame only. The data contain tens of thousands of clones, 76% of them singletons. With V trimmed by 5 bases and J by 11 bases, 8 bases remained unmatched. The CDR3 is 13 residues long. The germline CDR1 and CDR2 sequences are SGHAT and FQNNGV. These data are taken from a study of radiotherapy plus CTLA-4 blockade in lung cancer. Whole-study results and caveats: Early blood T cell clone dynamics, with interferon-beta, were reported to best predict response. Researchers report tumor-derived TCR clones expanding in blood after radiotherapy plus ipilimumab.

This specimen was peripheral blood, taken from a patient treated with radiotherapy plus ipilimumab. The rearrangement joins TRBV11-2 to TRBJ2-7, with 11 positions matching TRBD1. This sequence originates from a human donor with non-small cell lung cancer who had stable disease on radiotherapy plus ipilimumab. The CDR3 loop reads CASSQEDRGRKYF. CDR3 DNA: TGTGCCAGCAGCCAAGAGGACAGGGGGCGCAAGTACTTC. Looking up the rest from reference TRBV11-2 and TRBJ2-7 gives the full variable domain: EAGVAQSPRYKIIEKRQSVAFWCNPISGHATLYWYQQILGQGPKLLIQFQNNGVVDDSQLPKDRFSAERLKGVDSTLKIQPAKLEDSAVYLCASSQEDRGRKYFGPGTRLTVT.